This T cell receptor beta chain was found in a study of T cell repertoires in cytomegalovirus infection. Background on the study: It was recently identified HLA-C-restricted and well-studied HLA-B-restricted CMV epitopes that the study used. Signatures in public TCR beta sequences pointed to both CMV infection and matching HLA type.

One entry per CDR3 protein results from TCRdb running MiXCR on the reads. The table includes 230,000 or so distinct CDR3 sequences, 38% detected once. This CDR3 has 15 residues. Per germline, CDR1 SGHTA and CDR2 FQGTGA. V dropped 5 bases and J dropped 4 bases, with 14 bases sitting between them. This clonotype was counted a single time. Its antigen is still unknown. Study findings and constraints: Carriage of CMV together with the relevant HLA was identifiable through cumulative public TCR beta family frequency. The ex vivo response was dominated by HLA-C-restricted CMV-specific TCR beta clonotypes.

The origin of this receptor is a human donor in good health (CMV status not recorded). Some clones in this sample may be carry-over from other donors' samples. The chain has TRBV7-3 and TRBJ2-2, with a weak D call TRBD1 (6 bases). The sample consisted of CD8+ T cells from cultured PBMCs, taken from culture after CMV antigen stimulation. The CDR3 here is CASSQRAGVTGELFF. The CDR3 DNA reads as TGTGCCAGCAGCCAAAGGGCAGGGGTCACCGGGGAGCTGTTTTTT.